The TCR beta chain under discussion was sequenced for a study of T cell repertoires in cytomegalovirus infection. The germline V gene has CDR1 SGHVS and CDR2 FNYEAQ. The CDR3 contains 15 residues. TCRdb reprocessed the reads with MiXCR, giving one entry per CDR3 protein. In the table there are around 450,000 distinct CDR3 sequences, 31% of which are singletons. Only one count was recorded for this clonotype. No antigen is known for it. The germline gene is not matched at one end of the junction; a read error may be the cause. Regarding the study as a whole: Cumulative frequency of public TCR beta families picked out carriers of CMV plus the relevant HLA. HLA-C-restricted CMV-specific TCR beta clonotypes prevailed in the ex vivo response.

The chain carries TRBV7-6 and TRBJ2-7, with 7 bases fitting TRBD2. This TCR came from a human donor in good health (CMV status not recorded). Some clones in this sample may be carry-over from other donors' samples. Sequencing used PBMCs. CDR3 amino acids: CASSLAAGDSYDQYF. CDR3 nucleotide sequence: TGTGCCAGCAGCTTAGCGGCGGGGGATTCCTACGATCAGTACTTC. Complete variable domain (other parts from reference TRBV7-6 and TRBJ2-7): GAGVSQSPRYKVTKRGQDVALRCDPISGHVSLYWYRQALGQGPEFLTYFNYEAQQDKSGLPNDRFSAERPEGSISTLTIQRTEQRDSAMYRCASSLAAGDSYDQYFGPGTRLTVT.